The rows below give T cell receptor beta chains drawn from one sample of a study of T-cell reconstitution after alpha-beta-depleted transplantation in children. Using its own MiXCR run on the PCR reads, TCRdb lists one record per CDR3 protein. The sample includes under 450,000 distinct CDR3 sequences, around 16% seen only once; the top ten take over 25%. The sample in question was PBMCs, mostly from graft donor cells, obtained 360 days after TCRalphabeta/CD19-depleted stem cell transplant. These receptors originate from a boy in the first two years of life who had a stem cell transplant for Wiskott-Aldrich syndrome, so the T cells may come from the graft donor. CDR3s include the opening cysteine and the closing phenylalanine or tryptophan. The D gene is left open where the match is weak. Clone size appears in some rows only: once, few, many, or a class for an expanded clone.

cdr3_nt cdr3_aa d_call clone_size j_call v_call
TGTGCCATCAGTTTTCGTCGGGGACTAACTCTTTCCACAGATACGCAGTATTTT CAISFRRGLTLSTDTQYF TRBD2 NA TRBJ2-3 TRBV10-3
TGTGCCAGCAGTTGGGACCGAAAGAGCTCCTACGAGCAGTACTTC CASSWDRKSSYEQYF NA NA TRBJ2-7 TRBV7-9
TGTGCCATCAGTGAGTATGGAGCAGCGTACACCTTC CAISEYGAAYTF NA many TRBJ1-2 TRBV10-3
TGTGCCACCAGTGAACGGGACAGGGGTTACGAGCAGTACTTC CATSERDRGYEQYF TRBD1 once TRBJ2-7 TRBV24-1
TGCGCCAGCAGGCTTGAGGTGTCAGCATACTACGAGCAGTACTTC CASRLEVSAYYEQYF NA few TRBJ2-7 TRBV5-1
TGCAGCGTTGTGGGCAGGGGGCCTTACGAGCAGTACTTC CSVVGRGPYEQYF TRBD1 few TRBJ2-7 TRBV29-1
TGCAGTGCGGACAGGGGGGGTTGGAATCAGCCCCAGCATTTT CSADRGGWNQPQHF TRBD1 few TRBJ1-5 TRBV20-1
TGTGCCAGCAGCCAAAGGACTAGCCTTGAGCAGTTCTTC CASSQRTSLEQFF TRBD2 few TRBJ2-1 TRBV14
TGTGCCAGCAGTTCTAGCGGGAGGGAGACCCAGTACTTC CASSSSGRETQYF TRBD2 many TRBJ2-5 TRBV12-3/TRBV12-4
TGTGCCAGCAGTTACTCATCTCCGAGGCTTAGCACAGATACGCAGTATTTT CASSYSSPRLSTDTQYF NA NA TRBJ2-3 TRBV6-5
TGCAGTGCTAGAGATAATGGCCAGGGTGGGACCCAGTACTTC CSARDNGQGGTQYF NA many TRBJ2-5 TRBV20-1
TGTGCCAGCTCACCGGCGGGAGACCGCTACAATGAGCAGTTCTTC CASSPAGDRYNEQFF TRBD2 NA TRBJ2-1 TRBV18
TGTGCCAGCAGCTTAGGGGTAAGGCACAATGAGCAGTTCTTC CASSLGVRHNEQFF NA few TRBJ2-1 TRBV7-2
TGTGCCAGCAGCTTAGCGCAGAGCGGGGAGCTGTTTTTT CASSLAQSGELFF NA few TRBJ2-2 TRBV7-2
TGTGCCAGCAGCCCCCGACTTTCGAACACCGGGGAGCTGTTTTTT CASSPRLSNTGELFF NA NA TRBJ2-2 TRBV3-1
TGCGCCAGCAGCTTCGCAGGGGGGGCCTACGAGCAGTACTTC CASSFAGGAYEQYF NA few TRBJ2-7 TRBV5-1
TGTGCCAGCAGCCCGCGGCTGGCCGAGCAGTTCTTC CASSPRLAEQFF NA NA TRBJ2-1 TRBV7-8
TGCAGCTCCGGGACAGGGAAAAAGACCCAGTACTTC CSSGTGKKTQYF TRBD1 few TRBJ2-5 TRBV29-1
TGTGCCAGCAGTGGGACCTCTGGAAACACCATATATTTT CASSGTSGNTIYF NA NA TRBJ1-3 TRBV12-3/TRBV12-4
TGTGCCAGCAGTTATCTGACTAGCGGGGTCTCTCTAGCTGAGCAGTTCTTC CASSYLTSGVSLAEQFF TRBD2 NA TRBJ2-1 TRBV12-3/TRBV12-4
TGTGCCAGCGGCAGCGGAGCTAGCACAGATACGCAGTATTTT CASGSGASTDTQYF NA few TRBJ2-3 TRBV12-3/TRBV12-4
TGTGCCAGCAGTTACAGTGGGGTGGAAGAGACCCAGTACTTC CASSYSGVEETQYF NA few TRBJ2-5 TRBV12-3/TRBV12-4
TGTGCCAGCACCTGGGACAGGGAGCAGTACTTC CASTWDREQYF TRBD1 NA TRBJ2-7 TRBV28
TGCAGCGTTGAAGATGGACAGGGAGGATACTTC CSVEDGQGGYF TRBD1 few TRBJ2-4 TRBV29-1
TGCGCCAGCAGCCCCCGGGGGGGATGGGGGTACGAGCAGTACTTC CASSPRGGWGYEQYF TRBD2 few TRBJ2-7 TRBV5-1
TGCGCCAGCAGCCGGACCCAAGATACGCAGTATTTT CASSRTQDTQYF NA few TRBJ2-3 TRBV5-1
TGTGCCAGCAGGCCCCCGGGACTTGCATACGAGCAGTACTTC CASRPPGLAYEQYF NA few TRBJ2-7 TRBV6-1
TGTGCCAGCATCCCAAAAGGGAGAGAGACCCAGTACTTC CASIPKGRETQYF NA few TRBJ2-5 TRBV7-9
TGTGCCAGCAGCCAAGATCTTGGGACCTTGAACGCCTACGAGCAGTACTTC CASSQDLGTLNAYEQYF NA few TRBJ2-7 TRBV3-1
TGCGCCAGCAGTTCCGGGACACCCATTGGCGAGCAGTACTTC CASSSGTPIGEQYF NA NA TRBJ2-7 TRBV10-1
TGCAGTGCTAGAGCCAGGAGCGGGGACAGGGGCCGCCCGTACGAGCAGTACTTC CSARARSGDRGRPYEQYF TRBD1 NA TRBJ2-7 TRBV20-1
TGTGCCAGCAGCACCCGGGGGAAGGCTGGTGAGCAGTTCTTC CASSTRGKAGEQFF NA few TRBJ2-1 TRBV7-2
TGTGCCAGCAGTGAATCATTGAGTTCACCCCTCCACTTT CASSESLSSPLHF NA few TRBJ1-6 TRBV25-1
TGTGCCAGCAGTTACTCGGACAGGCTTTCCTCTGGAAACACCATATATTTT CASSYSDRLSSGNTIYF TRBD1 few TRBJ1-3 TRBV6-5
TGTGCCAGCTCACCTTCCCCGGAGACCCAGTACTTC CASSPSPETQYF NA few TRBJ2-5 TRBV18
TGTGCCAGCAGTTTGACCGGGCCCCAAGGCATTCAGTACTTC CASSLTGPQGIQYF NA few TRBJ2-4 TRBV12-3/TRBV12-4
TGCAGTGCTAGAGATGCGGCGGGGGCCCTCTCCTACAATGAGCAGTTCTTC CSARDAAGALSYNEQFF NA NA TRBJ2-1 TRBV20-1
TGCGCCAGCAGCCAACCTACACAGGGGGCCAAAAACATTCAGTACTTC CASSQPTQGAKNIQYF TRBD1 few TRBJ2-4 TRBV4-1
TGTGCCAGCAGTGACACAGGGACTAGCGGGAGGCCCTACGAGCAGTACTTC CASSDTGTSGRPYEQYF TRBD2 NA TRBJ2-7 TRBV6-2/TRBV6-3
TGTGCCAGCAACCGAGGGGGAGCCAAAAACATTCAGTACTTC CASNRGGAKNIQYF NA few TRBJ2-4 TRBV11-2
TGTGCCAGCAGTTACCGAGGGACCGGAGAGCAGTACTTC CASSYRGTGEQYF NA few TRBJ2-7 TRBV6-2/TRBV6-3
TGTGCCAGCAGCGCCAGGGGAGCCAAAAACATTCAGTACTTC CASSARGAKNIQYF NA NA TRBJ2-4 TRBV12-3/TRBV12-4
TGTGCCAGCAGCTTACAGGGGGCCCACCGAAGGAGCTCCTACGAGCAGTACTTC CASSLQGAHRRSSYEQYF TRBD1 few TRBJ2-7 TRBV11-1
TGTGCCACCCGTCCCGGGACAGGGTACGGGGAGCTGTTTTTT CATRPGTGYGELFF TRBD1 NA TRBJ2-2 TRBV24-1
TGTGCCAGCAGCCACCGCGGACAGGGAGGAAACACCATATATTTT CASSHRGQGGNTIYF TRBD1 NA TRBJ1-3 TRBV14
TGTGCCAGCAGCTTAGCGAGGCTATCCTGGGGCAACAATGAGCAGTTCTTC CASSLARLSWGNNEQFF NA few TRBJ2-1 TRBV7-8
TGCGCCAGCAGCACCGGGGACAGGGGAAGGAGGGAGCAGTACTTC CASSTGDRGRREQYF TRBD1 NA TRBJ2-7 TRBV5-1
TGTGCCAGCAGCCCCCAATGGACCGGAAACACCATATATTTT CASSPQWTGNTIYF NA few TRBJ1-3 TRBV3-1
TGCAGTGCGGGACTTAACACCGGGGAGCTGTTTTTT CSAGLNTGELFF NA few TRBJ2-2 TRBV20-1
TGTGCCAGCAGCCCGGGACAGGGGGCGGTAGCCAAAAACATTCAGTACTTC CASSPGQGAVAKNIQYF TRBD1 NA TRBJ2-4 TRBV7-6
TGTGCCAGCAGTCTCTCCGGGAAAAGGAACACTGAAGCTTTCTTT CASSLSGKRNTEAFF NA few TRBJ1-1 TRBV12-3/TRBV12-4
TGTGCCAGCAGCGTAGGGGGCTCTGGGGCCAACGTCCTGACTTTC CASSVGGSGANVLTF NA few TRBJ2-6 TRBV9
TGCGCCAGCAGCTTGGCCGGACAGGGCACCGGGGAGCTGTTTTTT CASSLAGQGTGELFF TRBD1 many TRBJ2-2 TRBV5-1
TGTGCCAGCAGCGTACAAGCGGCTAGCTCCTACAATGAGCAGTTCTTC CASSVQAASSYNEQFF NA NA TRBJ2-1 TRBV9
TGTGCCAGCAGCTTAAATCCCCGGGAGGACCAAGAGACCCAGTACTTC CASSLNPREDQETQYF TRBD2 few TRBJ2-5 TRBV7-6
TGTGCCAGCAGTTACAGCCTAGCGGGGGTATCAGAGACCCAGTACTTC CASSYSLAGVSETQYF TRBD2 NA TRBJ2-5 TRBV6-5
TGTGCCACCAGCAGAGATGGTAGGGCCTACAATGAGCAGTTCTTC CATSRDGRAYNEQFF NA medium-sized TRBJ2-1 TRBV15
TGTGCCAGCAGTTACTCGAGAGGAATGTTCAATCAGCCCCAGCATTTT CASSYSRGMFNQPQHF NA NA TRBJ1-5 TRBV6-2/TRBV6-3